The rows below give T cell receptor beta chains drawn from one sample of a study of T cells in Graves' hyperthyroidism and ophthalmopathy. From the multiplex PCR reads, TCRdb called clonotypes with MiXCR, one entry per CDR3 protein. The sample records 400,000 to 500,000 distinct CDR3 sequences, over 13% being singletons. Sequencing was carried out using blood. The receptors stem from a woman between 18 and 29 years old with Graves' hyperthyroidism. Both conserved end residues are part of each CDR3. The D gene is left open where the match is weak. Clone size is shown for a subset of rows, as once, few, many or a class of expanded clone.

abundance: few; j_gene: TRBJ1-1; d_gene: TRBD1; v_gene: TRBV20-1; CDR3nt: TGCAGTGCTACGACAGGGGGCCCTAAGATGGTCTTT; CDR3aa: CSATTGGPKMVF
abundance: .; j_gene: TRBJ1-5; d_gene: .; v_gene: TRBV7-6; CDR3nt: TGTGCCATCAGCTTAGGAGAATATAGCAATCAGCCCCAGCATTTT; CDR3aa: CAISLGEYSNQPQHF
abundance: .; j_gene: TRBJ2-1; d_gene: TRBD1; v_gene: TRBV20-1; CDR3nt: TGCAGTGCTAGAACAGGGGGGACGGATGAGCAGTTCTTC; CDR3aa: CSARTGGTDEQFF
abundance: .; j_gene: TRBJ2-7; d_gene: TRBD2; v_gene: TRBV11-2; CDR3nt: TGTGCCAGCCGAACCGCCTTGGGTACTAGCGGGATTAGCTACGAGCAGTACTTC; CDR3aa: CASRTALGTSGISYEQYF
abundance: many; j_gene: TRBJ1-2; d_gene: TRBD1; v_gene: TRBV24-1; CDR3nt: TGTGCCACCAGTGATCCCGGGACAGGCAAGGGTTATGGCTACACCTTC; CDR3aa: CATSDPGTGKGYGYTF
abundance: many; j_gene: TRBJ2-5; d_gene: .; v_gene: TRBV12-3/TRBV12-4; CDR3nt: TGTGCCAGCAGCCGGAAAGAGACCCAGTACTTC; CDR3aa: CASSRKETQYF
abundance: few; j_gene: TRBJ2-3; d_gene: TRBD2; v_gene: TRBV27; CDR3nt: TGTGCCAGCAGTCCGTTAGCGGGAGGGCCAGCTGATACGCAGTATTTT; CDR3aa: CASSPLAGGPADTQYF
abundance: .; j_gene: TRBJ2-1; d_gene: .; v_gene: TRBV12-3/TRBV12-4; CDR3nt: TGTGCCAGCAGCCCAGACAGGGGTCGGACTAGCGTCGTCGTCGGTGAGCAGTTCTTC; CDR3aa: CASSPDRGRTSVVVGEQFF
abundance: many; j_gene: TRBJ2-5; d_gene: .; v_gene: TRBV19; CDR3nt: TGTGCCAGTAGTATGGGCAGCCGCGTTCAAGAGACCCAGTACTTC; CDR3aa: CASSMGSRVQETQYF
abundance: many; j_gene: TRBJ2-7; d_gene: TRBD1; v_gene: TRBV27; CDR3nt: TGTGCCAGCCGCCTTCGTTGGACAGGGACATATCACGAGCAGTACTTC; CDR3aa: CASRLRWTGTYHEQYF
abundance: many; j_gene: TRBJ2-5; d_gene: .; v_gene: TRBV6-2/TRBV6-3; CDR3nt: TGTGCCAGCACCCCGACCAGTCAAGAGACCCAGTACTTC; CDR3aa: CASTPTSQETQYF
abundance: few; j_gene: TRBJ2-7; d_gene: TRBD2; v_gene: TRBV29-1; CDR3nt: TGCAGCGTTGAAATGAGCTGGACTAGTTTTGGTGAGCAGTACTTC; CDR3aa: CSVEMSWTSFGEQYF
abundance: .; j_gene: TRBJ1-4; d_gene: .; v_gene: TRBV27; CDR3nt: TGTGCCAGCAGTTTATCGCCCGGGCGGCGACTGTTTTTT; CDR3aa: CASSLSPGRRLFF
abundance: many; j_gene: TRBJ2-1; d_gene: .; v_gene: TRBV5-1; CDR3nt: TGCGCCAGCAGCCCGGACCTTAATGAGCAGTTCTTC; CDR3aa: CASSPDLNEQFF
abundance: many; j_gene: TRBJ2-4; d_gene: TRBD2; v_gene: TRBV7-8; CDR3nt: TGTGCCAGCAGCTTAGTGCGGGAGGGTAACATTCAGTACTTC; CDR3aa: CASSLVREGNIQYF
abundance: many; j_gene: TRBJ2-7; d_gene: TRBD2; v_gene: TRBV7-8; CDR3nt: TGTGCCAGCAGCTTAGCGTCTAGCGGGATTGGGGTGCCGTACTTC; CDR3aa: CASSLASSGIGVPYF
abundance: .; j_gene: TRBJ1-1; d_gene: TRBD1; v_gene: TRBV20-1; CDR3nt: TGCAGTGCAACCCGGACAGGTCTGAACACTGAAGCTTTCTTT; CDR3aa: CSATRTGLNTEAFF
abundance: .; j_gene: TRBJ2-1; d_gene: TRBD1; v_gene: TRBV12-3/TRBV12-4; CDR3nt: TGTGCCAGCAGTCCGGGACAGGGGGCGGGGGAGCAGTTCTTC; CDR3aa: CASSPGQGAGEQFF
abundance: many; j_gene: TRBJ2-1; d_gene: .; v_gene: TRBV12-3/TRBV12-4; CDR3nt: TGTGCCAGCAGTCCCTTGACGGGATACCCCCCTAATGAGCAGTTCTTC; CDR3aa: CASSPLTGYPPNEQFF
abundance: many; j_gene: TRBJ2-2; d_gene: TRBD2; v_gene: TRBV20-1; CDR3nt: TGCAGTGCTAGAGACGGACTAGCGGGAGGCCCCGAAACCGGGGAGCTGTTTTTT; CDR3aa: CSARDGLAGGPETGELFF
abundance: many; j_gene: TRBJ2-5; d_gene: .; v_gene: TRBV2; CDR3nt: TGTGCCAGCAGTGATGGGGGCAGGGGCCAAGAGACCCAGTACTTC; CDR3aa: CASSDGGRGQETQYF
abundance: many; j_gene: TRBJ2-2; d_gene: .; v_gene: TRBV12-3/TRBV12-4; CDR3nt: TGTGCCAGCAGTGCCGGGGAGCTGTTTTTT; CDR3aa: CASSAGELFF
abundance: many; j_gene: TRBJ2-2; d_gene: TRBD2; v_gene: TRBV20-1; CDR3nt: TGCAGTGTAACGGGAGGGAGGACCGGGGAGCTGTTTTTT; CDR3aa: CSVTGGRTGELFF
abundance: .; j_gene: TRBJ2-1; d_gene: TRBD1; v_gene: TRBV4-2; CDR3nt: TGTGCCAGCAGCCAAGGGAGGGACAGGGCCGATGAGCAGTTCTTC; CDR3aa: CASSQGRDRADEQFF
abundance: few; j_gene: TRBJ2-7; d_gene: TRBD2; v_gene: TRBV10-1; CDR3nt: TGCGCCAGCAGTCCCGGACTAGCGGGAGTTGGCGAGCAGTACTTC; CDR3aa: CASSPGLAGVGEQYF
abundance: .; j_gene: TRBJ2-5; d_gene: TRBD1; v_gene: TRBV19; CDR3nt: TGTGCCAGTAGCTACTCGACAGGGGAAGAGACCCAGTACTTC; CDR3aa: CASSYSTGEETQYF
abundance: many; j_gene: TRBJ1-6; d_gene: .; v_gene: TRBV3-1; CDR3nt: TGTGCCAGCAGCCAACCAAGGTCACCCCTCCACTTT; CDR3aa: CASSQPRSPLHF
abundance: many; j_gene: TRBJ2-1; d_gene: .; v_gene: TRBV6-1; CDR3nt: TGTGCCAGCACGAGGCCCGCGGGCAATGAGCAGTTCTTC; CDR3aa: CASTRPAGNEQFF
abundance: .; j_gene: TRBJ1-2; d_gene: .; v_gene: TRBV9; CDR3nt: TGTGCCAGCAGCACCCCGGGCAGACCCGGCTACACCTTC; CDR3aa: CASSTPGRPGYTF
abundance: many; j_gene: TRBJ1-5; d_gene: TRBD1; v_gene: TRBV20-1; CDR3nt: TGCAGTGCTAGTTCCGGGACAGGCTTCAATCAGCCCCAGCATTTT; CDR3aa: CSASSGTGFNQPQHF
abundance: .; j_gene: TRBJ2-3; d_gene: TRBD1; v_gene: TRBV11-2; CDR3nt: TGTGCCAGCACCGCCTACAGGGGATCAGATACGCAGTATTTT; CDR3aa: CASTAYRGSDTQYF
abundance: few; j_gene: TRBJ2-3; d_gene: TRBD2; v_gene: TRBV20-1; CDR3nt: TGCAGTGCTAGAGAAGACGGGAGGGTCCCAGATACGCAGTATTTT; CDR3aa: CSAREDGRVPDTQYF
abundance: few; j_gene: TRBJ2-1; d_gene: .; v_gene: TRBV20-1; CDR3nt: TGCAGTGCTAGGGCTAGCCGGTACAATGAGCAGTTCTTC; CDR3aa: CSARASRYNEQFF
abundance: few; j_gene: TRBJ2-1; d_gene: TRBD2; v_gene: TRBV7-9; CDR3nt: TGTGCCAGCAGCCTCACCCGACTAGCGGGGGATCTCTACAATGAGCAGTTCTTC; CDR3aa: CASSLTRLAGDLYNEQFF
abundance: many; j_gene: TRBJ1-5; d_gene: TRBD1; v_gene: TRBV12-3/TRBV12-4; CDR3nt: TGTGCCAGCAGGCCCGACAGGGGCCGCAATCAGCCCCAGCATTTT; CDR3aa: CASRPDRGRNQPQHF
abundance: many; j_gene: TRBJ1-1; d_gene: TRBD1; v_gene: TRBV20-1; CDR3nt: TGCAGTGCTAGCCGCACAGGGGAGAACACTGAAGCTTTCTTT; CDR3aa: CSASRTGENTEAFF
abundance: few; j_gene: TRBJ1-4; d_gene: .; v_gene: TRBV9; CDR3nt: TGTGCCAGCAGCGTAGGCGGGCGTAATGAAAAACTGTTTTTT; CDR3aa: CASSVGGRNEKLFF
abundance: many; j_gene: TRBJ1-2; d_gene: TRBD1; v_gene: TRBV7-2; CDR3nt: TGTGCCAGCAGCCGGGACAGGGGCATCTATGGCTACACCTTC; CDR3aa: CASSRDRGIYGYTF
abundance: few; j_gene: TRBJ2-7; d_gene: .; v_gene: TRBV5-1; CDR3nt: TGCGCCAGCAGCTTGATTGTAGGGTACGAGCAGTACTTC; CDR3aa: CASSLIVGYEQYF
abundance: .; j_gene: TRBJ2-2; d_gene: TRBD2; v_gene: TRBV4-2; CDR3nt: TGTGCCAGCAGCCAACCGCCCCGGACTAGCCGGGGCACCGGGGAGCTGTTTTTT; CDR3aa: CASSQPPRTSRGTGELFF
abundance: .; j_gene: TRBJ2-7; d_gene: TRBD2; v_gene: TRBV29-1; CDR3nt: TGCAGCGTTTCAAGCGGGAGCATCTCCTACGAGCAGTACTTC; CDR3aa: CSVSSGSISYEQYF
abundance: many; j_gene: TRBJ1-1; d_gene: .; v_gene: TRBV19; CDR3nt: TGTGCCAGTAGAGCTACGGCGTTGGGAGACACTGAAGCTTTCTTT; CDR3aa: CASRATALGDTEAFF
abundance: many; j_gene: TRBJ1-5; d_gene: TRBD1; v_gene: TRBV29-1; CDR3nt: TGCAGCGCGATTCCCGGGACAGGGAGCAATCAGCCCCAGCATTTT; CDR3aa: CSAIPGTGSNQPQHF
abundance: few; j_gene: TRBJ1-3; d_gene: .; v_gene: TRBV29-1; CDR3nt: TGCAGCGGTTTCTCTGGAAACACCATATATTTT; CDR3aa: CSGFSGNTIYF
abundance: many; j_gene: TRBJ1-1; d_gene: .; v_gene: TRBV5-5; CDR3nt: TGTGCCAGCAGCTTGGACGGGGGCGGGAAGATGAACACTGAAGCTTTCTTT; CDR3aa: CASSLDGGGKMNTEAFF
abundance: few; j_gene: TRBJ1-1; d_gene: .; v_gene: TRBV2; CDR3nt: TGTGCCAGCAGTGACTCCGGGGGCAAGGAAGCTTTCTTT; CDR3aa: CASSDSGGKEAFF
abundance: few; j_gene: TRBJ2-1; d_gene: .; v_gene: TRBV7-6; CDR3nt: TGTGCCAGCAGCTTAGATTTGCGGTACTCCTACAATGAGCAGTTCTTC; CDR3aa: CASSLDLRYSYNEQFF
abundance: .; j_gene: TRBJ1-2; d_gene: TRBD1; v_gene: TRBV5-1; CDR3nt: TGCGCCAGCAGCCTAGACAGGGAGGGCGGCTACACCTTC; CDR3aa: CASSLDREGGYTF
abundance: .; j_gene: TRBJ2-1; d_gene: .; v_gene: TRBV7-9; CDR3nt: TGTGCCAGCAGCTTAAATTACGGGCCCTACAATGAGCAGTTCTTC; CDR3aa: CASSLNYGPYNEQFF
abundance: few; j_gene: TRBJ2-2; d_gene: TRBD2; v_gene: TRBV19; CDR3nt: TGTGCCACGAAGCGGGAGGGCACTACCGGGGAGCTGTTTTTT; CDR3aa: CATKREGTTGELFF
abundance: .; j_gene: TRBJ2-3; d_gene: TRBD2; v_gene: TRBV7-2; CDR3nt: TGTGCCAGCAGCTTATTGCCCGTACTAGCGGGCTTTAGCACAGATACGCAGTATTTT; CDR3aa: CASSLLPVLAGFSTDTQYF
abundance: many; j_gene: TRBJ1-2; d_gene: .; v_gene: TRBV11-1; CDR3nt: TGTGCCAGCAGCGCTCAGGCAGACCTTAGGGGCTACACCTTC; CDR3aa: CASSAQADLRGYTF
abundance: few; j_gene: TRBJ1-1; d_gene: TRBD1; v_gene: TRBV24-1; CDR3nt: TGTGCCACCAGTAAGACAGGGGGAAACACTGAAGCTTTCTTT; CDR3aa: CATSKTGGNTEAFF